The next 28 T cell receptor beta chains were all read from a single sample in a study of PD-1 blockade in classical Hodgkin lymphoma. The method was immunoSEQ multiplex PCR; TCRdb's version includes in-frame clones alone and lacks a portion of them. There are about 46,000 clones in the sample; around 80% occur only once, and approximately 20% lies in the top ten. There was relapse after autologous stem cell transplantation in every patient, and there was variation in brentuximab vedotin exposure. The material sequenced was peripheral blood mononuclear cells (PBMCs), taken before the second cycle of nivolumab. The receptors originated from a human donor with classical Hodgkin lymphoma.

This clone occurred once. The chain links TRBV15 to TRBJ2-5; TRBD2 is a possible D gene (6 bases). CDR3 size: 18 residues. Germline CDR1 LNHNV, CDR2 YYDKDF (reference sequence). Deletions cut 5 bases from V and 2 bases from J, with 24 bases between. The CDR3 DNA reads TGTGCCACCAGCGGGGGATTAGGGAGAGGGACTTTACAAGAGACCCAGTACTTC. Its protein product is CATSGGLGRGTLQETQYF.

The chain combines TRBV28 with TRBJ1-1; D is possibly TRBD1 (5 bases). V was pared by 4 bases and J by 9 bases, with 18 bases between. The CDR3 consists of 14 residues. Germline-derived CDR1 and CDR2 are MDHEN and SYDVKM. CDR3 residues: CASSSTRGREKAFF. The CDR3 nucleotides are TGTGCCAGCAGTTCAACACGGGGGAGAGAAAAAGCTTTCTTT.

Details on this clone: This specimen includes other DNA sequences encoding the same CDR3. The chain joins TRBV18 to TRBJ2-5; D is unresolved. V lost 3 bases, J lost 1 base, and 0 bases lay in between. The CDR3 contains 11 residues. CDR1 and CDR2 from the germline V gene are KGHSH and LQKENI. In nucleotides, the CDR3 is TGTGCCAGCTCACCCCAAGAGACCCAGTACTTC. Its translation is CASSPQETQYF.

The chain combines TRBV7-9 with TRBJ2-1, with 7 bases matching TRBD2. V shed 2 bases, J shed 3 bases, and the junction held 1 base outside the gene matches. This CDR3 contains 14 residues. Germline CDR1 reads SEHNR; CDR2 reads FQNEAQ (reference sequence). The CDR3 DNA follows: TGTGCCAGCAGCTTACGGGGGGACTACAATGAGCAGTTCTTC. It specifies CASSLRGDYNEQFF.

The rearrangement joins TRBV11-3 to TRBJ1-6; TRBD1 agrees at 9 bases. CDR1 is SGHNT, CDR2 YENEEA, per germline. This CDR3 comprises 18 residues. The V gene end was trimmed by 5 bases and the J gene end by 10 bases; junction bases not matched to a gene: 18. CDR3 nucleotides: TGTGCCAGCAGCCCCCACACTTCCGGGACAGGGTCTTCCTCACCCCTCCACTTT. This encodes CASSPHTSGTGSSSPLHF.

This chain connects TRBV2 to TRBJ2-2; 12 bases are shared with TRBD2. Germline V gives CDR1 SNHLY, CDR2 FYNNEI. V was clipped by 5 bases and J by 7 bases; unmatched bases: 5. This CDR3 spans 15 amino acids. CDR3 loop: CASSLAGGPSGELFF. The CDR3 DNA reads as TGTGCCAGCAGTCTAGCGGGAGGGCCTAGCGGGGAGCTGTTTTTT.

This clone occurred a few times. The CDR3 DNA sequence: TGCGCCAGCAGCTTGGCGGGACAGGGGTATTCACCCCTCCACTTT. It codes for CASSLAGQGYSPLHF. The rearrangement joins TRBV5-1 to TRBJ1-6; 10 nucleotides match TRBD1. CDR3 length: 15 amino acids. With V trimmed by 0 bases and J by 8 bases, 2 bases remained unmatched. Germline values: CDR1 SGHRS, CDR2 YFSETQ.

The chain uses TRBV5-4 and TRBJ2-3, with 9 nucleotides matching TRBD2. The V and J ends lost 0 bases and 0 bases, in that order; junction bases with no gene match: 11. The CDR3 length is 19 residues. Germline values: CDR1 SGHNT, CDR2 YYREEE (reference sequence). The CDR3 DNA follows: TGTGCCAGCAGCTTGGGAGGTAGCGGGGGCGCCGATAGCACAGATACGCAGTATTTT. Its protein is CASSLGGSGGADSTDTQYF.

This chain connects TRBV2 to TRBJ2-1, with TRBD1 matching 7 bases. The CDR3 covers 15 residues. Germline CDR1 SNHLY, CDR2 FYNNEI. V was clipped by 5 bases and J by 4 bases; unmatched bases: 8. The CDR3 reads CASSLQGPQYNEQFF. The CDR3 DNA reads as TGTGCCAGCAGTCTACAGGGGCCCCAGTACAATGAGCAGTTCTTC.

The rearrangement joins TRBV29-1 to TRBJ1-2; D gene unclear. The V end was cut by 0 bases, the J end by 7 bases, with 15 bases between. Germline values: CDR1 SQVTM, CDR2 ANQGSEA. The CDR3 is made up of 14 amino acids. In nucleotides, the CDR3 is TGCAGCGTTGAAGACCCGGGGAGGGTTGGTGGCTACACCTTC. Translating gives CSVEDPGRVGGYTF.

The CDR3 nucleotides read TGTGCCAGCTCACGGGATCCGGGACAGGGAATTTCCGAGCAGTACTTC. Amino acid sequence: CASSRDPGQGISEQYF. The gene calls are TRBV18 and TRBJ2-7; 9 bases fit TRBD1. Germline trimming cut 4 bases from V and 6 bases from J; bases unmatched to any gene: 13. Germline V gene sequence: CDR1 KGHSH, CDR2 LQKENI. The CDR3 runs to 16 residues.

V and J are TRBV30 and TRBJ1-1; D uncertain. This CDR3 spans 12 amino acids. Trimming took off 7 bases at V and 2 bases at J, with 11 bases between the two ends. CDR1 and CDR2 (germline): GTSNPN, SVGIG (reference sequence). CDR3 nucleotides: TGTGCCTACCTCTTTGACAACACTGAAGCTTTCTTT. The encoded protein is CAYLFDNTEAFF.

The chain couples TRBV7-3 to TRBJ1-1; a possible D gene is TRBD1 (6 bases). CDR3 length: 14 residues. V was pared by 2 bases and J by 1 base, with 8 bases between. Germline lookup yields CDR1 SGHTA and CDR2 FQGTGA. The CDR3 here is CASSLWGRNTEAFF. The CDR3 region has the DNA TGTGCCAGCAGCTTATGGGGGCGGAACACTGAAGCTTTCTTT. Supplemented by reference TRBV7-3 and TRBJ1-1, the full variable domain reads GAGVSQTPSNKVTEKGKYVELRCDPISGHTALYWYRQSLGQGPEFLIYFQGTGAADDSGLPNDRFFAVRPEGSVSTLKIQRTERGDSAVYLCASSLWGRNTEAFFGQGTRLTVV.

The chain employs TRBV7-9 and TRBJ2-1, with 9 bases lining up with TRBD1. Germline V gives CDR1 SEHNR, CDR2 FQNEAQ (reference sequence). The CDR3 contains 15 residues. V was pared by 6 bases and J by 5 bases, with 8 bases of the junction left unmatched. The CDR3 is CASSPRDRDHNEQFF. In nucleotides, the CDR3 is TGTGCCAGCAGTCCCCGGGACAGGGATCACAATGAGCAGTTCTTC.

The chain carries TRBV25-1 and TRBJ2-1; maybe TRBD1 (6 bases). The V end was cut by 8 bases, the J end by 5 bases, with 13 bases between. Germline V lookup: CDR1 MGHDK, CDR2 SYGVNS. The CDR3 has 13 residues. The CDR3 DNA is TGTGCCAGCGGGGGCCAAATTCACAATGAGCAGTTCTTC. This codes for CASGGQIHNEQFF.

The rearrangement uses TRBV7-2 and TRBJ2-1; D unresolved. Looked up from germline, CDR1 is SGHTA and CDR2 is FQGNSA. V lost 5 bases and J lost 6, with 17 bases in between. This CDR3 region has 15 residues. This CDR3 is CASSAPRSLGNEQFF. CDR3 nucleotides: TGTGCCAGCAGCGCCCCTCGAAGCCTCGGCAATGAGCAGTTCTTC.

This chain joins TRBV7-6 and TRBJ1-5, with D possibly being TRBD1 (6 bases). CDR3 length equals 15 residues. V was cut by 5 bases and J by 4 bases, with 15 bases left in between. Germline CDR1 reads SGHVS; CDR2 reads FNYEAQ. As DNA, the CDR3 is TGTGCCAGCAGCCCGAGGGCGGGGGCGAATCAGCCCCAGCATTTT. This codes for CASSPRAGANQPQHF. The variable domain in full, completed from reference TRBV7-6 and TRBJ1-5, reads GAGVSQSPRYKVTKRGQDVALRCDPISGHVSLYWYRQALGQGPEFLTYFNYEAQQDKSGLPNDRFSAERPEGSISTLTIQRTEQRDSAMYRCASSPRAGANQPQHFGDGTRLSIL.

As to this clone: At one end the junction does not follow the germline gene, possibly because of a read error. V gene TRBV7-2 combines with J gene TRBJ1-1, with D unclear. The CDR3 sequence is 12 residues long. The V gene's germline CDR1 is SGHTA and CDR2 FQGNSA. The CDR3 DNA sequence: TGTGCCAGCAGCTTAGGGGGATCTGAGGCTTTCTTT. Encoded protein: CASSLGGSEAFF. Using reference TRBV7-2 and TRBJ1-1 for the parts outside the CDR3, the full variable domain is GAGVSQSPSNKVTEKGKDVELRCDPISGHTALYWYRQSLGQGLEFLIYFQGNSAPDKSGLPSDRFSAERTGGSVSTLTIQRTQQEDSAVYLCASSLGGSEAFFGQGTRLTVV.

Written as DNA, the CDR3 is TGCGCCAGCAGCTTGGGAGGTTGGTACCAAGAGACCCAGTACTTC. This sequence encodes CASSLGGWYQETQYF. The chain uses TRBV5-1 and TRBJ2-5; D is undetermined. Germline assignment: CDR1 SGHRS and CDR2 YFSETQ. The CDR3 is 15 residues long. V lost 0 bases and J 0 bases, leaving 9 bases between the germline ends.

J is TRBJ1-1 and V is TRBV5-4; D is unresolved. Germline assignment: CDR1 SGHNT and CDR2 YYREEE (reference sequence). The CDR3 is 13 amino acids. The V end was cut by 4 bases, the J end by 1 base, with 8 bases between. The CDR3 spells CASSPNRNTEAFF. CDR3 DNA: TGTGCCAGCAGCCCTAACAGGAACACTGAAGCTTTCTTT.

The chain employs TRBV28 and TRBJ2-7, with D hard to call. The V end lost 5 bases, the J end lost 5 bases, and 10 bases lay between the germline ends. Germline V gives CDR1 MDHEN, CDR2 SYDVKM. The CDR3 spans 12 residues. Written as DNA, the CDR3 is TGTGCCAGCAGTAGAGACTGGGACGAGCAGTACTTC. The encoded protein is CASSRDWDEQYF.

CDR3 in amino acids: CASSAGPRTAYTF. The CDR3 DNA reads as TGTGCCAGCAGCGCTGGACCGAGAACTGCCTACACCTTC. J is TRBJ1-2 and V is TRBV6-1; no firm D call. This CDR3 is 13 amino acids long. CDR1 and CDR2 (germline): MNHNS, SASEGT. The germline V and J ends were trimmed by 6 bases and 10 bases, with 18 bases remaining between them.

The chain couples TRBV19 to TRBJ1-1, with 10 positions matching TRBD1. Germline V CDR1 and CDR2: LNHDA, SQIVND (reference sequence). Losses at the gene ends were 8 bases for V and 3 bases for J; bases not matched to a gene: 6. The CDR3 totals 14 residues. Here the CDR3 DNA reads TGTGCCAGTCAGGACAGGGGGGGGGACACTGAAGCTTTCTTT. It is translated as CASQDRGGDTEAFF. The full variable domain, in which reference TRBV19 and TRBJ1-1 provide the parts outside the CDR3, is DGGITQSPKYLFRKEGQNVTLSCEQNLNHDAMYWYRQDPGQGLRLIYYSQIVNDFQKGDIAEGYSVSREKKESFPLTVTSAQKNPTAFYLCASQDRGGDTEAFFGQGTRLTVV.

This chain uses TRBV6-6 with TRBJ2-1; the D gene could be TRBD1 or TRBD2 (6 bases each). V was shortened by 4 bases and J by 9 bases, with 22 bases between the two germline ends. The germline V gene has CDR1 MNHNY and CDR2 SVGAGI (reference sequence). The CDR3 runs 16 residues. This CDR3 is CASSSGSRGAVGEQFF. For the CDR3, the DNA is TGTGCCAGCAGTTCGGGGTCAAGGGGGGCCGTCGGTGAGCAGTTCTTC.

This chain connects TRBV29-1 to TRBJ2-1; 9 nucleotides align to TRBD1. Germline loops: CDR1 SQVTM, CDR2 ANQGSEA. There are 15 residues in the CDR3. Unmatched junction bases numbered 6, after V lost 2 bases and J lost 4 bases. The CDR3 region is CSVEYRDRAYNEQFF. The CDR3 DNA follows: TGCAGCGTTGAATACCGGGACAGGGCGTACAATGAGCAGTTCTTC.

As DNA, the CDR3 is TGTGCCAGCAGTTCATCCGGGACAGGGGGCAAGGAGACCCAGTACTTC. Its translation: CASSSSGTGGKETQYF. The chain couples TRBV6-5 to TRBJ2-5; 12 nucleotides agree with TRBD1. Germline V lookup: CDR1 MNHEY, CDR2 SVGAGI. Trimming cost V 4 bases and J 5 bases; bases outside gene matches: 8. CDR3 length: 16 residues.

The DNA for the CDR3 is TGTGCCAGCAGCTCCGACAGGGGGACCCAGTACTTC. It is translated as CASSSDRGTQYF. The chain combines TRBV7-2 with TRBJ2-5, with 8 bases fitting TRBD1. Germline CDR1 SGHTA, CDR2 FQGNSA. The CDR3 has 12 residues. V lost 4 bases, J lost 7 bases, and 2 bases stayed unmatched.

The rearrangement joins TRBV25-1 to TRBJ2-4; a possible D gene is TRBD1 (6 bases). Germline CDR1 is MGHDK and CDR2 is SYGVNS. The CDR3 is made up of 14 amino acids. V was clipped by 3 bases and J by 7 bases, with 13 bases between them. CDR3 sequence: CASSDPTGLNIQYF. The CDR3 bases are TGTGCCAGCAGTGACCCCACAGGGTTGAACATTCAGTACTTC.